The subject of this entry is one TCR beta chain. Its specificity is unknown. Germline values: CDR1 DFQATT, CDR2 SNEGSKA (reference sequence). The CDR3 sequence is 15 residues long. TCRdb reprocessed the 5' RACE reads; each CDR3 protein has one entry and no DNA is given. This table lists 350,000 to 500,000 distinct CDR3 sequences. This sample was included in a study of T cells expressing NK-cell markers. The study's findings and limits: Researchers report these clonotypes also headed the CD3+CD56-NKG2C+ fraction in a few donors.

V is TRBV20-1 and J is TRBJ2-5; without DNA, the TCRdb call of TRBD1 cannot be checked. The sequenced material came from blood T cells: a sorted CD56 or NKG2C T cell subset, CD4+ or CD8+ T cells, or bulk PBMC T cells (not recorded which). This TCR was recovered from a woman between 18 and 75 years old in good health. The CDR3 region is CSARGWTGVEETQYF.